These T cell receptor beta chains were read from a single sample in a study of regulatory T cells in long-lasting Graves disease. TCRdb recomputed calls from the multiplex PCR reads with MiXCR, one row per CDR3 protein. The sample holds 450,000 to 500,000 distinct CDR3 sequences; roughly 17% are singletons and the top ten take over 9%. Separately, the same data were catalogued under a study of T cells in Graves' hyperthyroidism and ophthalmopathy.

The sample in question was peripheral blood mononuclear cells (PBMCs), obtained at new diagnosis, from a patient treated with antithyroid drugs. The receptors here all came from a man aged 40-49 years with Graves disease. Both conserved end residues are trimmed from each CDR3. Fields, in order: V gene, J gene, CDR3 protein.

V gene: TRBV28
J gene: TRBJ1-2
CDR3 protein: ASWGLLGYT

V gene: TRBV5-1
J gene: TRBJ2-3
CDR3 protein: ASSLQQGATDTQY

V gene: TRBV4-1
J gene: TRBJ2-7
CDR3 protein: ASSQAPHGTYEQY

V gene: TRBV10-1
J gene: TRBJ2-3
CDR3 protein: ASSDGQGDTDTQY

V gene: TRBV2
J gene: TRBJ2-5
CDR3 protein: ASSEDQYAETQY

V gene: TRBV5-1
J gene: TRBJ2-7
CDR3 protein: ASSRTSGTVYEQY

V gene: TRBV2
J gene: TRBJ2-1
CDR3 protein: AGSVREQF

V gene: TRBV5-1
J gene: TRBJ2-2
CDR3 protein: ASSPTQTGELF

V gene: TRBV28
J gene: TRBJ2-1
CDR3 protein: ASSQPTLKGQF

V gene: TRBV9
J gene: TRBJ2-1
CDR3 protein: ASSSHIGLPTDEQF

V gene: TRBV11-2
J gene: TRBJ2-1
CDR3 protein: ASSLEPSGTYNEQF

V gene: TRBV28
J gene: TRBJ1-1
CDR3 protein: ASKIALNTEAF

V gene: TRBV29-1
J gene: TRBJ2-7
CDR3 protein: SVGGQGREQY

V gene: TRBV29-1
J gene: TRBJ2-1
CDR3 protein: SVERDTQQF

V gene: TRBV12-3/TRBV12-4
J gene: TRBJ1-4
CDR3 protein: ASSPGPYPEKLF

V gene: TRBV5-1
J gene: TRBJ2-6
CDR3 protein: ASSSGPGAGANVLT

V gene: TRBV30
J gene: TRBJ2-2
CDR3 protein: AWSVGASAPGTGELF

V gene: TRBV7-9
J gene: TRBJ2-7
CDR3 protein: ASSPGPNSNEQY

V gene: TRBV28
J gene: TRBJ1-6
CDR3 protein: ASSLTADSPLH

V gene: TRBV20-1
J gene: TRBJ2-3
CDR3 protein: SARGSGSSDTQY

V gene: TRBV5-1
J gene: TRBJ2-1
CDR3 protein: ASSGSDRGLAYYNEQF

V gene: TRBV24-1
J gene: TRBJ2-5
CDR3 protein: ATSDPRGQETQY

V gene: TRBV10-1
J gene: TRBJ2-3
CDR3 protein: ASSGQGGTDTQY

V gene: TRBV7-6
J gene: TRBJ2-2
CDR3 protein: ASRGLAGTWELF

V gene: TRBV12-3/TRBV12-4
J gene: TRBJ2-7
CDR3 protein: ASSFGSGLNYEQY

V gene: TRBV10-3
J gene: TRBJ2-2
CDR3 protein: AIGGSSNTGELF

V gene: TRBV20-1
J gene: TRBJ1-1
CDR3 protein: SARRRGGVTEAF

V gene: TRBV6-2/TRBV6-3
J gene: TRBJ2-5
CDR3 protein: ASIRSRETQY

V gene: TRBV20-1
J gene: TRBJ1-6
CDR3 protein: SASPDSQLRNSPLH

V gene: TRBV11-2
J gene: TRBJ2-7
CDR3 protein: ASSLVAGMGDYEQY

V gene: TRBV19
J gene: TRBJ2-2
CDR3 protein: ASSPGGTGELF